The next 19 T cell receptor beta chains were all read from a single sample in a study of shared clonotypes between healthy human individuals. Selected positively for CCR7 and CD45RO-negative, naive CD8 cells excluded terminally differentiated effector memory CD45RA+ cells. TCRdb keeps only in-frame clones here, not all; method: immunoSEQ multiplex PCR. The sample has about 2.2 million clones, under 95% seen once. The source material was naive CD8+ T cells from PBMCs. These TCRs come from a man aged 18 to 29 in good health. Some clones in this sample may be carry-over from other donors' samples.

This rearrangement joins TRBV6-5 to TRBJ1-2, with 7 bases matching TRBD1. The CDR3 is made up of 16 amino acids. The J segment lost 4 bases and the V segment lost 0 bases, leaving 8 bases of the junction unmatched. CDR1 and CDR2 (germline): MNHEY, SVGAGI. CDR3 DNA: TGTGCCAGCAGTTACTCGTCATGGGGACAGTCCTATGGCTACACCTTC. It is translated as CASSYSSWGQSYGYTF.

The rearrangement uses TRBV7-3 and TRBJ2-7; D possibly corresponds to TRBD1 (5 bases). Germline CDR1 SGHTA, CDR2 FQGTGA. The CDR3 contains 13 residues. Trimming stripped 0 bases from V and 3 bases from J, with 6 bases between. Here the CDR3 reads CASSLTQGYEQYF. The CDR3 bases are TGTGCCAGCAGCTTAACGCAGGGCTACGAGCAGTACTTC. The complete variable domain, with remaining parts taken from reference TRBV7-3 and TRBJ2-7, reads GAGVSQTPSNKVTEKGKYVELRCDPISGHTALYWYRQSLGQGPEFLIYFQGTGAADDSGLPNDRFFAVRPEGSVSTLKIQRTERGDSAVYLCASSLTQGYEQYFGPGTRLTVT.

Written as DNA, the CDR3 is TGTGCTAGTGGTTTCTCCGACAGGGGTACTGAAGCTTTCTTT. Translated: CASGFSDRGTEAFF. V usage is TRBV12-5 and J usage is TRBJ1-1, with TRBD1 identical over 8 bases. Germline V lookup: CDR1 LGHNT, CDR2 FRNRAP. The CDR3 length is 14 residues. V gave up 3 bases and J gave up 5 bases; unmatched junction bases: 5.

The chain has TRBV7-9 and TRBJ1-2, with TRBD1 matching 9 bases. Germline V gene data show CDR1 as SEHNR and CDR2 as FQNEAQ (reference sequence). The CDR3 runs to 13 residues. Trimming took 0 bases from V and 8 from J; bases not matched to a gene: 1. This CDR3 is CASSLADRGGYTF. CDR3 DNA: TGTGCCAGCAGCTTAGCGGACAGGGGCGGCTACACCTTC.

The chain uses TRBV28 and TRBJ2-7, with D possibly being TRBD1 or TRBD2 (5 bases each). Germline-derived CDR1 and CDR2 are MDHEN and SYDVKM. There are 15 residues in the CDR3. V was pared by 5 bases and J by 4 bases, with 18 bases between. Here the CDR3 DNA reads TGTGCCAGCAGTAGCGAAGGGACCTCCGCATACGAGCAGTACTTC. Its protein product is CASSSEGTSAYEQYF.

This rearrangement joins TRBV4-3 to TRBJ2-7, with D possibly called TRBD1 or TRBD2 (5 bases each). The V gene lost 3 bases and the J gene lost 2 bases, with 5 bases spanning the gap. Germline values: CDR1 LGHNA, CDR2 YSLEER. The CDR3 is 12 amino acids. DNA of the CDR3: TGCGCCAGCAGCCAGGGGGCCTACGAGCAGTACTTC. It encodes CASSQGAYEQYF.

The rearrangement links TRBV7-9 to TRBJ2-7; 7 nucleotides line up with TRBD1. The CDR3 is 16 residues long. J gave up 2 bases and V 5 bases, and 12 bases lay outside the gene matches. Germline V gene data show CDR1 as SEHNR and CDR2 as FQNEAQ (reference sequence). As DNA, the CDR3 is TGTGCCAGCAGCCTAACAGGGGACCAGTACCCCTACGAGCAGTACTTC. Translating it yields CASSLTGDQYPYEQYF. Full variable domain (remainder filled in from reference TRBV7-9 and TRBJ2-7): DTGVSQNPRHKITKRGQNVTFRCDPISEHNRLYWYRQTLGQGPEFLTYFQNEAQLEKSRLLSDRFSAERPKGSFSTLEIQRTEQGDSAMYLCASSLTGDQYPYEQYFGPGTRLTVT.

The chain is built from TRBV28 and TRBJ2-7; TRBD2 agrees at 8 bases. CDR3 length: 15 residues. Germline lookup yields CDR1 MDHEN and CDR2 SYDVKM. The V and J ends lost 5 bases and 2 bases, in that order; junction bases with no gene match: 8. In DNA, the CDR3 is TGTGCCAGCAGTCCTTTTACGGGAGGGACCTACGAGCAGTACTTC. Translated, it gives CASSPFTGGTYEQYF.

This CDR3 is CASSPRLRENSNQPQHF. In DNA form, the CDR3 reads TGTGCCAGCAGTCCTAGGTTGCGGGAGAATAGCAATCAGCCCCAGCATTTT. The chain employs TRBV27 and TRBJ1-5; D unclear. Deletions cut 5 bases from V and 0 bases from J, with 17 bases between. Germline-derived CDR1 and CDR2 are MNHEY and SMNVEV (reference sequence). CDR3 length equals 17 residues.

This clone appeared once. The genes are TRBV6-5 and TRBJ2-1; D might be TRBD2 (5 bases). V was pared by 0 bases and J by 7 bases, with 16 bases between. CDR3 length: 16 residues. From germline, CDR1 is MNHEY and CDR2 SVGAGI. CDR3 residues: CASSYSDGPGGNEQFF. The CDR3 nucleotides are TGTGCCAGCAGTTACTCGGACGGGCCCGGAGGAAATGAGCAGTTCTTC.

The chain links TRBV4-1 to TRBJ1-5, with 9 bases lining up with TRBD1. The germline CDR1 and CDR2 sequences are MGHRA and YSYEKL. The CDR3 sequence is 18 residues long. After removal of 4 bases from V and 0 bases from J, the junction contained 10 bases not matched to a gene. The CDR3 protein is CASSPEHTGGYSNQPQHF. Here the CDR3 DNA reads TGCGCCAGCAGCCCAGAACATACAGGGGGCTATAGCAATCAGCCCCAGCATTTT.

This clone was found a few times. The chain links TRBV2 to TRBJ1-1; 9 bases are a match to TRBD1. The CDR3 extends over 13 amino acids. V lost 9 bases to trimming and J lost 3 bases; unmatched junction nucleotides: 5. Germline CDR1 and CDR2: SNHLY and FYNNEI. DNA of the CDR3: TGTGCCAGTGGACAGGGGAGCTACACTGAAGCTTTCTTT. Translated: CASGQGSYTEAFF.

The chain uses TRBV4-1 and TRBJ2-4; D unresolved. The CDR3 extends over 17 amino acids. V shed 4 bases and J shed 0 bases, with 16 bases lying between them. Germline CDR1 MGHRA, CDR2 YSYEKL. As DNA, the CDR3 is TGCGCCAGCAGCCCGTTAGTGGATATACTAGCCAAAAACATTCAGTACTTC. Translating gives CASSPLVDILAKNIQYF.

The rearrangement joins TRBV27 to TRBJ2-1; 8 bases line up with TRBD2. Germline values: CDR1 MNHEY, CDR2 SMNVEV (reference sequence). The trim removed 2 bases at V and 6 bases at J, leaving 6 bases unmatched. The CDR3 totals 15 residues. CDR3 residues: CASSLAAGAGNEQFF. The CDR3 coding sequence is TGTGCCAGCAGTTTAGCAGCGGGAGCCGGCAATGAGCAGTTCTTC.

The V gene is TRBV19, the J gene TRBJ2-5; a weak D match, TRBD1 (5 bases). CDR3 size: 14 residues. Germline-derived CDR1 and CDR2 are LNHDA and SQIVND (reference sequence). V gave up 4 bases and J gave up 2 bases, with 11 bases separating them. This CDR3 reads CASSTFRQQETQYF. CDR3 nucleotide sequence: TGTGCCAGTAGTACCTTTCGACAGCAAGAGACCCAGTACTTC. Supplemented by reference TRBV19 and TRBJ2-5, the full variable domain reads DGGITQSPKYLFRKEGQNVTLSCEQNLNHDAMYWYRQDPGQGLRLIYYSQIVNDFQKGDIAEGYSVSREKKESFPLTVTSAQKNPTAFYLCASSTFRQQETQYFGPGTRLLVL.

The V and J genes are TRBV15 and TRBJ2-2; D is unresolved. Germline CDR1 and CDR2: LNHNV and YYDKDF (reference sequence). With 3 bases removed from V and 0 bases from J, the gap between germline ends came to 11 bases. This CDR3 region has 16 residues. The CDR3 loop is CATSRREVTNTGELFF. The CDR3, as DNA: TGTGCCACCAGCAGGAGAGAAGTCACGAACACCGGGGAGCTGTTTTTT.

This rearrangement joins TRBV7-9 to TRBJ1-3; D remains ambiguous. In germline, CDR1 is SEHNR, CDR2 FQNEAQ (reference sequence). Deletions cut 6 bases from V and 6 bases from J, with 12 bases between. There are 13 residues in the CDR3. CDR3 bases: TGTGCCAGCAGTGCGACAAGCGAAAACACCATATATTTT. Encoded protein: CASSATSENTIYF. Complete variable domain (other parts from reference TRBV7-9 and TRBJ1-3): DTGVSQNPRHKITKRGQNVTFRCDPISEHNRLYWYRQTLGQGPEFLTYFQNEAQLEKSRLLSDRFSAERPKGSFSTLEIQRTEQGDSAMYLCASSATSENTIYFGEGSWLTVV.

About this clone: Other nucleotide sequences from this sample produce the same CDR3. This chain links TRBV7-6 with TRBJ2-7; TRBD1 agrees at 10 bases. V was clipped by 5 bases and J by 4 bases; unmatched bases: 5. This CDR3 comprises 14 residues. CDR1 and CDR2 (germline): SGHVS, FNYEAQ. This CDR3 reads CASSPGTGDYEQYF. CDR3 nucleotide sequence: TGTGCCAGCAGCCCCGGGACAGGGGATTACGAGCAGTACTTC.

The chain carries TRBV23-1 and TRBJ1-1; no clear D gene. TRBV23-1 is annotated as an ORF whose role is uncertain. V lost 4 bases and J 9 bases, leaving 12 bases between the germline ends. The CDR3 is made up of 12 amino acids. CDR3 loop: CASSPVGTQAFF. Written as DNA, the CDR3 is TGCGCCAGCAGTCCTGTGGGAACCCAAGCTTTCTTT.